The 7 T cell receptor beta chains below come from one sample, sequenced in a study of T cell responses to AZD1222 COVID-19 vaccine. Sequencing was performed with immunoSEQ multiplex PCR; in TCRdb, only in-frame clones are kept and a portion is missing. This table has approximately 100,000 clones, about nine tenths appearing once. Source: peripheral blood, taken 28 days after the second dose of the MenACWY control vaccine. All receptors derive from an adult who received the MenACWY meningococcal vaccine as a control.

The chain joins TRBV11-1 to TRBJ1-1; no clear D gene. V was cut by 0 bases and J by 4 bases, with 12 bases left in between. In germline, CDR1 is SGHAT, CDR2 FQDESV (reference sequence). This CDR3 spans 15 amino acids. CDR3 in DNA: TGTGCCAGCAGCTTAGCGCGGACGGCGCCCACTGAAGCTTTCTTT. This translates into CASSLARTAPTEAFF. The variable domain in full, with the rest retrieved from reference TRBV11-1 and TRBJ1-1, is EAEVAQSPRYKITEKSQAVAFWCDPISGHATLYWYRQILGQGPELLVQFQDESVVDDSQLPKDRFSAERLKGVDSTLKIQPAELGDSAMYLCASSLARTAPTEAFFGQGTRLTVV.

This rearrangement joins TRBV4-1 to TRBJ2-7, with 7 bases that match TRBD1. V shed 1 base, J shed 2 bases, and the junction held 2 bases outside the gene matches. Looked up from germline, CDR1 is MGHRA and CDR2 is YSYEKL. The CDR3 runs to 14 residues. CDR3 sequence (DNA): TGCGCCAGCAGCCAAGTGGGACAGACCTACGAGCAGTACTTC. Residues: CASSQVGQTYEQYF.

J is TRBJ2-7 and V is TRBV18; D possibly matches TRBD1 or TRBD2 (5 bases each). The length of the CDR3 is 17 residues. The germline V gene has CDR1 KGHSH and CDR2 LQKENI. Trimming cost V 3 bases and J 4 bases, with 22 bases left between them. The CDR3 sequence is CASSPLPTSGQRYEQYF. CDR3 coding DNA: TGTGCCAGCTCACCCCTCCCGACCTCGGGGCAGAGATACGAGCAGTACTTC.

V gene TRBV9 combines with J gene TRBJ1-1; possible D gene TRBD1, 5 bases. The CDR3 is 18 amino acids. Deletions cut 0 bases from V and 1 base from J, with 19 bases between. Germline CDR1 is SGDLS and CDR2 is YYNGEE. The CDR3 is CASSVGLGESASNTEAFF. CDR3 nucleotides: TGTGCCAGCAGCGTAGGGTTAGGGGAGAGCGCCTCGAACACTGAAGCTTTCTTT.

The CDR3 region is CASSGSSPQVSYEQYF. CDR3 DNA: TGTGCCAGCAGTGGCTCGAGTCCTCAGGTCTCCTACGAGCAGTACTTC. The V and J genes are TRBV6-1 and TRBJ2-7, with D hard to call. The germline V and J ends were trimmed by 4 bases and 0 bases, with 16 bases remaining between them. Germline assignment: CDR1 MNHNS and CDR2 SASEGT. This CDR3 comprises 16 residues.

This CDR3 is CASSLVGINTEAFF. DNA of the CDR3: TGTGCCAGCAGCTTGGTTGGGATTAACACTGAAGCTTTCTTT. The gene calls are TRBV5-6 and TRBJ1-1, with D unresolved. The ends were cut back, 0 bases at V and 2 bases at J, with 8 bases in the middle. This CDR3 region has 14 residues. CDR1 and CDR2 from the germline V gene are SGHDT and YYEEEE.

As concerns this clone: The sample has other DNA sequences that encode this CDR3 too. This sequence joins TRBV20-1 and TRBJ2-7, with D uncertain. With 0 bases removed from V and 1 base from J, the gap between germline ends came to 1 base. The CDR3 has 11 residues. CDR1 is DFQATT and CDR2 is SNEGSKA in the germline V gene (reference sequence). CDR3 DNA: TGCAGTGCTAGAGATTCCTACGAGCAGTACTTC. Protein: CSARDSYEQYF.